These 9 T cell receptor beta chains came from one sample sequenced in a study of neurological immune-mediated disorders (dated by TCRdb to about 2019). Library generation was performed with 5' RACE. TCRdb shows the sequencer as Illumina HiSeq 2500. Using fastp at Q25 and MiXCR, TCRdb reprocessed the public reads and kept productive beta chains. Rows are unified per CDR3 protein, each entry keeping the most common DNA and genes. For this sample the table gives roughly 120,000 distinct CDR3 sequences, of which about 3.2% were detected only once. The ten largest clonotypes hold 1.3% of the sample. The source material was PBMCs. The origin of the receptors is a woman younger than 45 with multiple sclerosis.

Note on this clonotype: Given a much more abundant clone one base away, this may be a read error. The gene calls are TRBV5-1 and TRBJ1-6; tentative D call: TRBD1 (5 bases). Germline V gene data show CDR1 as SGHRS and CDR2 as YFSETQ. The CDR3 is 13 amino acids. CDR3 coding DNA: TGCGCCAGCAGCTTAAAGGGGAATTCACCCCTCAACTTT. It encodes CASSLKGNSPLNF.

This clonotype was recorded at least ten times. The V and J genes are TRBV20-1 and TRBJ2-1; D may be TRBD2 (5 bases). This CDR3 is built from 15 residues. Deletions cut 5 bases from V and 7 bases from J, with 21 bases between. The germline V gene has CDR1 DFQATT and CDR2 SNEGSKA (reference sequence). The CDR3 DNA follows: TGCAGTGCTGGGATATTTGCTAGCCCAACGAATGAGCAGTTCTTC. Its translation is CSAGIFASPTNEQFF.

The sample holds many counts of this clonotype. The chain couples TRBV20-1 to TRBJ2-1; no definite D call. Germline CDR1 reads DFQATT; CDR2 reads SNEGSKA (reference sequence). The CDR3 loop spans 10 amino acids. The V and J ends lost 2 bases and 10 bases respectively, with 6 bases between them. In nucleotides, the CDR3 is TGCAGTGCTAGAAAGGACGAGCAGTTCTTC. It codes for CSARKDEQFF.

This clonotype has a count of ten or more. This sequence joins TRBV20-1 and TRBJ1-1; maybe TRBD1 (5 bases). The germline CDR1 and CDR2 sequences are DFQATT and SNEGSKA (reference sequence). V lost 5 bases, J lost 10 bases, and 20 bases lay in between. The CDR3 has 13 residues. The CDR3 spells CSASRDAEGAAFF. The CDR3 nucleotides read TGCAGTGCTTCCCGGGACGCCGAAGGCGCAGCTTTCTTT.

This clonotype was found many times. V gene TRBV27 combines with J gene TRBJ1-6; weak D call: TRBD1 (5 bases). V was clipped by 5 bases and J by 11 bases, with 10 bases between them. Per the germline V gene, CDR1 is MNHEY and CDR2 is SMNVEV (reference sequence). This CDR3 has 12 residues. CDR3 protein: CASSGWGTPLHF. The CDR3 bases are TGTGCCAGCAGTGGTTGGGGGACACCCCTCCACTTT.

The sample holds many counts of this clonotype. The chain is built from TRBV24-1 and TRBJ2-1; 8 bases match TRBD2. V lost 4 bases and J lost 4; bases outside the gene matches: 5. The CDR3 has 15 amino acids. CDR1 and CDR2 (germline): KGHDR, SFDVKD. CDR3 bases: TGTGCCACCAGTGACCGGACGGGAGGGTACAATGAGCAGTTCTTC. Translated, it gives CATSDRTGGYNEQFF.

This clonotype has ten or more counts. The V gene is TRBV20-1, the J gene TRBJ2-7; D perhaps matches TRBD2 (6 bases). Trimming pared 3 bases from V and 4 bases from J, leaving 10 bases between. The germline V gene has CDR1 DFQATT and CDR2 SNEGSKA (reference sequence). The length of the CDR3 is 12 residues. For the CDR3, the DNA is TGCAGTGCTAGCGGGAGCAAGTACGAGCAGTACTTC. Its protein is CSASGSKYEQYF.

This clonotype was recorded at least ten times. The V call is TRBV6-5, the J call TRBJ2-7; possible D gene TRBD2, 5 bases. The germline gives CDR1 MNHEY, CDR2 SVGAGI. Trimming cost V 3 bases and J 2 bases, with 17 bases left between them. There are 16 residues in the CDR3. CDR3 region: CASSYNGRGGAYEQYF. CDR3 nucleotides: TGTGCCAGCAGTTATAACGGTCGGGGTGGCGCCTACGAGCAGTACTTC.

There are many counts of this clonotype. The CDR3 bases are TGCGCCAGCAGCCAAGTCCCGACAGGCCGCTCTGGAAACACCATATATTTT. Translating gives CASSQVPTGRSGNTIYF. This chain links TRBV4-1 with TRBJ1-3, with D possibly TRBD1 on 6 matching bases. V dropped 1 base and J dropped 0 bases, with 13 bases sitting between them. The germline CDR1 and CDR2 sequences are MGHRA and YSYEKL. The CDR3 spans 17 residues.